This T cell receptor beta chain was captured by sequencing in a study of lymphopenia after photon versus proton radiotherapy. Regarding the study as a whole: Larger post-nadir TCR diversity loss correlated inversely with survival in deceased patients.

Trimming pared 1 base from V and 7 bases from J, leaving 13 bases between. This CDR3 has 14 amino acids. Germline V gene lookup returns CDR1 MNHNS and CDR2 SASEGT. TCRdb keeps only in-frame clones here, not all; method: immunoSEQ multiplex PCR. The sample holds 150,000 to 200,000 clones, less than 90% seen once. Regarding this clone: Antigen unknown.

The source is a man aged 50-60 years with gastric cancer. Sequencing was performed on peripheral blood, taken from a patient treated with photon-based radiotherapy. The gene calls are TRBV6-1 and TRBJ1-2; unclear D gene. The CDR3 reads CASSEVAGPGGYTF. CDR3 nucleotide sequence: TGTGCCAGCAGTGAAGTAGCAGGCCCAGGTGGCTACACCTTC.